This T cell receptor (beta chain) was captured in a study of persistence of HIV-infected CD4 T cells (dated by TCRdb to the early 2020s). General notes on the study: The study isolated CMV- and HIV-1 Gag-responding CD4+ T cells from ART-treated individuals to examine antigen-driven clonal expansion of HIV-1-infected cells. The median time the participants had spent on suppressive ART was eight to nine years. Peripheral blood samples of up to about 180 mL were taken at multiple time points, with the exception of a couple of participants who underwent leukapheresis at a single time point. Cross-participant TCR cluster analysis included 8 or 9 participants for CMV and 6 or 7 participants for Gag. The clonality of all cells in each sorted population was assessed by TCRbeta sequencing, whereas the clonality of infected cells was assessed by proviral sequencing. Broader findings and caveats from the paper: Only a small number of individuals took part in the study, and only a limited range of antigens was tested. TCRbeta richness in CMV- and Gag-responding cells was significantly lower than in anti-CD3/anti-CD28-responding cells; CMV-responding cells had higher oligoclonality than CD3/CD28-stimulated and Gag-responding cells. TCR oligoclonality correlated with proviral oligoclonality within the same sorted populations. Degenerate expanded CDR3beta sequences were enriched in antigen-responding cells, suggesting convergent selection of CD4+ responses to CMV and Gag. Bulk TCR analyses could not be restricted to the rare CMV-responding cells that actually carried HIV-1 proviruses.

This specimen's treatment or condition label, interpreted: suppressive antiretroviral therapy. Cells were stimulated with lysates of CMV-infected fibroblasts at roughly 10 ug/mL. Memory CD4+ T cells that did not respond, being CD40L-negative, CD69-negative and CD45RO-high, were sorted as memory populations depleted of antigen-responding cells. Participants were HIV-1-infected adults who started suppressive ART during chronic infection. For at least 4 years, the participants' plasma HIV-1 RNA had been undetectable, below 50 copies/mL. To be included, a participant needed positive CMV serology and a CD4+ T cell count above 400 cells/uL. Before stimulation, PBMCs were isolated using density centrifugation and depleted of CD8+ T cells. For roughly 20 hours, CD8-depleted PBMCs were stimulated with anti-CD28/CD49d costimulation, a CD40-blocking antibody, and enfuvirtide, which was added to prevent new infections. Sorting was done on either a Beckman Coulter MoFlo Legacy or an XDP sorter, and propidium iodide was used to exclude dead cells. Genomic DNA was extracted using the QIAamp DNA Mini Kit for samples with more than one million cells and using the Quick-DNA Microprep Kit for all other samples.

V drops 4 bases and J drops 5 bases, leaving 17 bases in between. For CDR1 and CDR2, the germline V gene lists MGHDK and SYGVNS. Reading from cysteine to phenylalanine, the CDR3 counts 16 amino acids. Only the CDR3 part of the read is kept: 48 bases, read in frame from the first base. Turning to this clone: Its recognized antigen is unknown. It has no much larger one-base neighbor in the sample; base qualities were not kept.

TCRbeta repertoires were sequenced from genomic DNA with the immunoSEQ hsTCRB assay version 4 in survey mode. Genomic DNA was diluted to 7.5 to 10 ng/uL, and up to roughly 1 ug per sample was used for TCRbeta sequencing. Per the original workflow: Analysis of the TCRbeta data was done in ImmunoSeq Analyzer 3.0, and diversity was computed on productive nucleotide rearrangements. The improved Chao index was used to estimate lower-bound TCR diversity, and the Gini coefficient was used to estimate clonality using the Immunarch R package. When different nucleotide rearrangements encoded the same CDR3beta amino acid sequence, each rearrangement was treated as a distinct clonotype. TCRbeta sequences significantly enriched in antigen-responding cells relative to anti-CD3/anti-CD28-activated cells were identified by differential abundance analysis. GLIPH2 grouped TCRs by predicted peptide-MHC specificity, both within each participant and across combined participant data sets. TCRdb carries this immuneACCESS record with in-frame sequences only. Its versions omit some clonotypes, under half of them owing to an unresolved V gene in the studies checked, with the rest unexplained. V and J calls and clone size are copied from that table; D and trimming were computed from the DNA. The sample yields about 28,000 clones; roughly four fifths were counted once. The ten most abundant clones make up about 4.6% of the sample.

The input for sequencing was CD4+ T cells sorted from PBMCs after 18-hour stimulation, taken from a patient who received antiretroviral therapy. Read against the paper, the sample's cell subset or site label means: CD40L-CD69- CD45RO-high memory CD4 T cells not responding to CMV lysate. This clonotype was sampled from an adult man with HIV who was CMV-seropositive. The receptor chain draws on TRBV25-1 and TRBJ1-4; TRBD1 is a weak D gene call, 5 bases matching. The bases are TGTGCCAGCAGTGCCCCCGGGACTGTGTCCAATGAAAAACTGTTTTTT. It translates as CASSAPGTVSNEKLFF.